This T cell receptor (beta chain) came from a study of graft-versus-host responses after intestinal transplantation. Study findings and constraints: Marrow from the recipient contained GvH clones, some of which had appeared first in ileum or blood. Declines in HvG clones occurring early post-transplant were associated with peak circulating GvH clone levels. Within allografts, high graft-versus-host to host-versus-graft clonal ratios were seen among patients with graft-donor T cell macrochimerism.

Turning to this clone: Its antigen remains unknown.

The CDR3 is made up of 13 amino acids. The V gene's germline CDR1 is MDHEN and CDR2 SYDVKM. Trimming removed 7 bases from V and 4 bases from J, with 13 bases in between. Data came from immunoSEQ multiplex PCR; TCRdb stores just in-frame clones and leaves some out. The sample lists some 97,000 clones; approximately 84% were seen once. This TCR was recovered from a human donor who was the organ donor for an intestinal transplant. This chain connects TRBV28 to TRBJ1-2; D not certain. The specimen comprised unstimulated CD4+ T cells sorted from spleen or lymph node cells, sampled before transplant. For the CDR3, the DNA is TGTGCCAGCATAGCGCCGGCGGGCTATGGCTACACCTTC. It encodes CASIAPAGYGYTF.